This T cell receptor beta chain was sequenced for a study of cytomegalovirus exposure and HLA in healthy donors. In germline, CDR1 is WSHSY, CDR2 SAAADI. V was trimmed by 4 bases and J by 2 bases, leaving 16 bases between them. The CDR3 is 16 amino acids. The PCR contained 60 Vbeta and 13 Jbeta primers. The protocol was immunoSEQ multiplex PCR, while the TCRdb copy is restricted to in-frame clones and leaves out a portion. The data show 100,000 or so clones, roughly 84% seen once. This sequence joins TRBV10-2 and TRBJ2-3, with D tentatively TRBD2 (7 bases). This receptor was identified in a woman younger than 35 in good health and CMV-seronegative. The sample was PBMCs. Here the CDR3 DNA reads TGCGCCAGCAGTGGGGAGTGGGGGGGCCTCACAGATACGCAGTATTTT. Its protein is CASSGEWGGLTDTQYF.